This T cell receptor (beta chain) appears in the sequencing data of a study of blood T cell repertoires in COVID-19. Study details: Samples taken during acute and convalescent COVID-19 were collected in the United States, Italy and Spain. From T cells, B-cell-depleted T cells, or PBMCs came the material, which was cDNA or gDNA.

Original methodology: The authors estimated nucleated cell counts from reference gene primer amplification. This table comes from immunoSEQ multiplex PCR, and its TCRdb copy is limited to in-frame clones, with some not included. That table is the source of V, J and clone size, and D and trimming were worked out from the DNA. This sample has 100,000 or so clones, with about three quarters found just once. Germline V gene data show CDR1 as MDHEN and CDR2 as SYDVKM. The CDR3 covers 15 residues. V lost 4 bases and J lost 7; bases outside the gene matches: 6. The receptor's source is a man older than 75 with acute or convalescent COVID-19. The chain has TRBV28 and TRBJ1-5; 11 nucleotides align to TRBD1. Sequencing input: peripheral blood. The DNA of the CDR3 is TGTGCCAGCAGTTCCGGGACAGGGGGAAGGCAGCCCCAGCATTTT. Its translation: CASSSGTGGRQPQHF.